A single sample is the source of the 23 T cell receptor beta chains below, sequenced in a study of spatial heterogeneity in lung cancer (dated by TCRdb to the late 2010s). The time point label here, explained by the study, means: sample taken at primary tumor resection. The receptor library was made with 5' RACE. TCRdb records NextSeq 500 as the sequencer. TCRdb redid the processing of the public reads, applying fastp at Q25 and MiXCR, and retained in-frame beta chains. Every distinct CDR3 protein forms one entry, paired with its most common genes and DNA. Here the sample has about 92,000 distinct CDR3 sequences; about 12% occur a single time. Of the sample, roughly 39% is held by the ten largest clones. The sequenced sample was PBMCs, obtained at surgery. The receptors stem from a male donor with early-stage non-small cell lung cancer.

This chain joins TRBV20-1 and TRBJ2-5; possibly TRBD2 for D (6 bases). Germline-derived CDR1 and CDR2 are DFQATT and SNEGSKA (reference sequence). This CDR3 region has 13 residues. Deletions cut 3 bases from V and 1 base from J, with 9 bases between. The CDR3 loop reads CSARIGGQETQYF. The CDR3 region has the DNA TGCAGTGCTAGGATCGGGGGCCAAGAGACCCAGTACTTC.

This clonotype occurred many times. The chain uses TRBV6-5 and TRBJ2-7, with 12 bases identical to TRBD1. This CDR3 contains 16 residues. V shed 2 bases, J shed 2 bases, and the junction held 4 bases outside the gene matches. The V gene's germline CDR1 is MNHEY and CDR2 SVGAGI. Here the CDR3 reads CASSYTGQGAPYEQYF. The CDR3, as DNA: TGTGCCAGCAGTTACACGGGACAGGGGGCCCCCTACGAGCAGTACTTC.

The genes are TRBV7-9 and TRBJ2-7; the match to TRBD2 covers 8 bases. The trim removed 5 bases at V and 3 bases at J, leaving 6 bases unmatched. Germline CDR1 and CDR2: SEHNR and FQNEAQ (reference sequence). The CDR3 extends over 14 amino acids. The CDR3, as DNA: TGTGCCAGCAGCCCCAGGACTAGCAGCTACGAGCAGTACTTC. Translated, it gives CASSPRTSSYEQYF.

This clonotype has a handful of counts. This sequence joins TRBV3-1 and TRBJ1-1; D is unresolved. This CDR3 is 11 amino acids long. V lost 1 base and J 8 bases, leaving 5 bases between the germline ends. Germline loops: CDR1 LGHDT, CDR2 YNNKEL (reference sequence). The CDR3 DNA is TGTGCCAGCAGCCAAGCCAGGGAAGCTTTCTTT. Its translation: CASSQAREAFF. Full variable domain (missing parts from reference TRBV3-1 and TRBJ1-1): DTAVSQTPKYLVTQMGNDKSIKCEQNLGHDTMYWYKQDSKKFLKIMFSYNNKELIINETVPNRFSPKSPDKAHLNLHINSLELGDSAVYFCASSQAREAFFGQGTRLTVV.

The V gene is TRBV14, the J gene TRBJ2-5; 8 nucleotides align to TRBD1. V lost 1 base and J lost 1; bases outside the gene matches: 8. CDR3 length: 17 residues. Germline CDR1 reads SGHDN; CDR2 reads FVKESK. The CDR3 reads CASSQGTGFLTQETQYF. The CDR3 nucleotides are TGTGCCAGCAGCCAAGGGACAGGGTTCCTTACCCAAGAGACCCAGTACTTC.

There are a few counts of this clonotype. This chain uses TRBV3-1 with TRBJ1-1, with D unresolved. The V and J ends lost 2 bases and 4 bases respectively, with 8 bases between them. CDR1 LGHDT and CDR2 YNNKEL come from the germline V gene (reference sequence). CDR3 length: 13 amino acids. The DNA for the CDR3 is TGTGCCAGCAGCCAAACGGTCTTCACTGAAGCTTTCTTT. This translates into CASSQTVFTEAFF. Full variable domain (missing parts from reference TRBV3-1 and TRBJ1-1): DTAVSQTPKYLVTQMGNDKSIKCEQNLGHDTMYWYKQDSKKFLKIMFSYNNKELIINETVPNRFSPKSPDKAHLNLHINSLELGDSAVYFCASSQTVFTEAFFGQGTRLTVV.

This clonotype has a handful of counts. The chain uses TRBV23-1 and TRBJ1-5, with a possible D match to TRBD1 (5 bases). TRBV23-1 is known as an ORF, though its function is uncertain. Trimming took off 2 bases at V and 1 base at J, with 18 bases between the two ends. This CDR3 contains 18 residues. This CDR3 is CASSQRRWTPLSNQPQHF. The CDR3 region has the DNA TGCGCCAGCAGTCAAAGGAGATGGACACCCTTAAGCAATCAGCCCCAGCATTTT.

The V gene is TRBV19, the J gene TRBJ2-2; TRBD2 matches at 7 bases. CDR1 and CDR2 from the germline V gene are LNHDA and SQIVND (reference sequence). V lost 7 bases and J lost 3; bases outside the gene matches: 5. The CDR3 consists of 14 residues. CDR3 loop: CASTRLADTGELFF. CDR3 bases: TGTGCCAGTACGAGACTAGCAGACACCGGGGAGCTGTTTTTT.

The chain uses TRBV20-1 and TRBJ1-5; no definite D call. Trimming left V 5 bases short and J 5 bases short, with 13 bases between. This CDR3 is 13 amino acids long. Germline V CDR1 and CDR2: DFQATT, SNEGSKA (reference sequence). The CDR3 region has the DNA TGCAGTGCTCGGTTCGCGGCGTATCAGCCCCAGCATTTT. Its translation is CSARFAAYQPQHF.

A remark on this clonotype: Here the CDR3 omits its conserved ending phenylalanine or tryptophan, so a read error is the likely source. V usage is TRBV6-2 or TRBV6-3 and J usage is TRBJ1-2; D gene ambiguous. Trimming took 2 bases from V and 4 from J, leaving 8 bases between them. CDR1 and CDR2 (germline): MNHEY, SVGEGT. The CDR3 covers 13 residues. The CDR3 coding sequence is TGTGCCAGCAGTTACGAGAAAACCTATGGCTACACCGTC. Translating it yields CASSYEKTYGYTV.

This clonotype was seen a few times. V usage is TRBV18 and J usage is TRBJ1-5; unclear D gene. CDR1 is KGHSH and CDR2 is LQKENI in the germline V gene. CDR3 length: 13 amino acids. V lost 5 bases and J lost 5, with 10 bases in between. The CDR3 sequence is CASSAHWDQPQHF. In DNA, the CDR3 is TGTGCCAGCTCAGCCCATTGGGATCAGCCCCAGCATTTT.

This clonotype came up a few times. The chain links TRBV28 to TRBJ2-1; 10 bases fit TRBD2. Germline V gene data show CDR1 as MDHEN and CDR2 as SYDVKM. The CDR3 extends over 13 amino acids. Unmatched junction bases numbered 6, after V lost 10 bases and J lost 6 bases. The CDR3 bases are TGTGCCATACTAGCGGGGCTGGGCAATGAGCAGTTCTTC. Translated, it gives CAILAGLGNEQFF.

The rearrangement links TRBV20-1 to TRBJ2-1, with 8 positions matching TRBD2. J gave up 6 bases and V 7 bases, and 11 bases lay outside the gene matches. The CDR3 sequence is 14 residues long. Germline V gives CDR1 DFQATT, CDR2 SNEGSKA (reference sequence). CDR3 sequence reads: CSESRRGVGNEQFF. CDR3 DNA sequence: TGCAGTGAGAGTAGGCGGGGGGTGGGCAATGAGCAGTTCTTC.

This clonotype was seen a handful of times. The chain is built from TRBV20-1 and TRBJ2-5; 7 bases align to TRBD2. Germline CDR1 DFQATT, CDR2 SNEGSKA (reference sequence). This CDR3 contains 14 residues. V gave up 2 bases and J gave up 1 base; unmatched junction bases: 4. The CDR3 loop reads CSARRRGSQETQYF. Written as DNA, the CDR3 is TGCAGTGCTAGACGGCGCGGGAGCCAAGAGACCCAGTACTTC.

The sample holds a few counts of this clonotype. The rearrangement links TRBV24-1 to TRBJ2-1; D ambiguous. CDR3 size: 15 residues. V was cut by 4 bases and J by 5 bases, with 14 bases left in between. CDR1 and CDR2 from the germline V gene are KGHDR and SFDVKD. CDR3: CATSDPRSLDNEQFF. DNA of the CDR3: TGTGCCACCAGTGACCCCAGGTCGTTGGACAATGAGCAGTTCTTC.

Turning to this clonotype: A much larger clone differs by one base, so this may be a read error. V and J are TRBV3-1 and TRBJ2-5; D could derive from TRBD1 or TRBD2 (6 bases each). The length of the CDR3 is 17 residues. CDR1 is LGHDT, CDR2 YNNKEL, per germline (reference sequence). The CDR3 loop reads CVSSQGVGGGGRETQYF. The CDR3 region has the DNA TGTGTCAGCAGCCAAGGAGTAGGAGGGGGAGGACGAGAGACCCAGTACTTC.

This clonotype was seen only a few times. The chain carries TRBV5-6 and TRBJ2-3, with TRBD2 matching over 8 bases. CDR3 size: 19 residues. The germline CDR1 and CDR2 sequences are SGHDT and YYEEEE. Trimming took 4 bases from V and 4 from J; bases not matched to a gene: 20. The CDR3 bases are TGTGCCAGCAGCCCGAAAGTCGGGAGCGGGAGTTTGGTGGCAGATACGCAGTATTTT. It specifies CASSPKVGSGSLVADTQYF.

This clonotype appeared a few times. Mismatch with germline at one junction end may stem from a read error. CDR3 nucleotide sequence: TGTGTCAGCAGCCCCCATTCCGTTGTTTACGAGCAGTACTTC. Its protein product is CVSSPHSVVYEQYF. The chain links TRBV5-6 to TRBJ2-7; D not resolved. CDR1 SGHDT and CDR2 YYEEEE come from the germline V gene. The CDR3 loop spans 14 amino acids. Drawing the rest from reference TRBV5-6 and TRBJ2-7, the complete variable domain is DAGVTQSPTHLIKTRGQQVTLRCSPKSGHDTVSWYQQALGQGPQFIFQYYEEEERQRGNFPDRFSGHQFPNYSSELNVNALLLGDSALYLCVSSPHSVVYEQYFGPGTRLTVT.

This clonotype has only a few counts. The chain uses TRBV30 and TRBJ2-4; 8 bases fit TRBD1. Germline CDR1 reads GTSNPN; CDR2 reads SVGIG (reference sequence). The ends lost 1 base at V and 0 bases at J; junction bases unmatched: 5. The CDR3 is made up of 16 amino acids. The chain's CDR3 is CAWSGTGLLAKNIQYF. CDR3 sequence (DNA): TGTGCCTGGAGTGGGACAGGGTTACTAGCCAAAAACATTCAGTACTTC.

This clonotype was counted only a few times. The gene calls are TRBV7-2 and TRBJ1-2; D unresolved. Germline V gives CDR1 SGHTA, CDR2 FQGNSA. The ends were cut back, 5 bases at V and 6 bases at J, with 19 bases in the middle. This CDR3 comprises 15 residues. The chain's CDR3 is CASSPRSPRTNGYTF. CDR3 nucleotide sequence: TGTGCCAGCAGCCCAAGGTCCCCCCGAACTAATGGCTACACCTTC.

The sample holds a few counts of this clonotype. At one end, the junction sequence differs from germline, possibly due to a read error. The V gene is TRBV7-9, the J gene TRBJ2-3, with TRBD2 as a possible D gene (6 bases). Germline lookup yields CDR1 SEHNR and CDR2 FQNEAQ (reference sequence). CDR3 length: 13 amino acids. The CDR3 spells CLMRRGPWDTQYF. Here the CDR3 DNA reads TGCTTAATGAGGCGGGGCCCGTGGGATACGCAGTATTTT.

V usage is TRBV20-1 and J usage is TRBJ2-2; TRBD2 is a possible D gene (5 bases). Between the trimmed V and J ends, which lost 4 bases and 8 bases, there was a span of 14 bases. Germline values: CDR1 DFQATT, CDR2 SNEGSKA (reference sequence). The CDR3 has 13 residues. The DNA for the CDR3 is TGCAGTGCTATGGACTCTTTCGGGGGGGAGCTGTTTTTT. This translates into CSAMDSFGGELFF.

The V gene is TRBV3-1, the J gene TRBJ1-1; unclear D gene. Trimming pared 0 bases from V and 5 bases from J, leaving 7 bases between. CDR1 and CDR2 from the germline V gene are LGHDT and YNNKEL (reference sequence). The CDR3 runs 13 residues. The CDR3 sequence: CASSQERDTEAFF. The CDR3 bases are TGTGCCAGCAGCCAAGAGAGAGATACTGAAGCTTTCTTT.